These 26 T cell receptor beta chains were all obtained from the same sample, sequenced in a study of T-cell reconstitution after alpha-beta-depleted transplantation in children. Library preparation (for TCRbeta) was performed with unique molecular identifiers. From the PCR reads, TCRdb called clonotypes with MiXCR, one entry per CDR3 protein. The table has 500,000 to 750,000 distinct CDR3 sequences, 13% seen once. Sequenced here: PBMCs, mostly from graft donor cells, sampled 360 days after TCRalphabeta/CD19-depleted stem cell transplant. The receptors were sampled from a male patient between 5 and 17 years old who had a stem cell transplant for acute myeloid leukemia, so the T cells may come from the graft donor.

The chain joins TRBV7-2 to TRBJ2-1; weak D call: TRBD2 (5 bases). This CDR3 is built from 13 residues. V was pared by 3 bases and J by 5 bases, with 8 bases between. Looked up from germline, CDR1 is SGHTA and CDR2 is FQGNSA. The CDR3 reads CASSFRGNNEQFF. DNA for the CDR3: TGTGCCAGCAGCTTCCGGGGTAACAATGAGCAGTTCTTC.

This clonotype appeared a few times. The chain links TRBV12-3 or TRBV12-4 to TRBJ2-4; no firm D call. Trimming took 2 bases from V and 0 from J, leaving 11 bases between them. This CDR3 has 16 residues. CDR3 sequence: CASSLLTSLAKNIQYF. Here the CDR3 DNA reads TGTGCCAGCAGTTTATTGACGTCTCTAGCCAAAAACATTCAGTACTTC.

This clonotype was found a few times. CDR3 loop: CASSLWGRLYEQYF. CDR3 sequence (DNA): TGTGCCAGCAGCTTATGGGGCAGGCTATACGAGCAGTACTTC. The chain has TRBV7-2 and TRBJ2-7; tentatively, D is TRBD1 (5 bases). The CDR3 has 14 residues. Germline V gives CDR1 SGHTA, CDR2 FQGNSA. The ends were cut back, 2 bases at V and 4 bases at J, with 12 bases in the middle.

The CDR3 DNA reads as TGTGCCAGCAGCTTAAAGGTTCAGCCTTACACAGATACGCAGTATTTT. Its protein product is CASSLKVQPYTDTQYF. This sequence joins TRBV7-9 and TRBJ2-3; D unclear. Germline V CDR1 and CDR2: SEHNR, FQNEAQ (reference sequence). V lost 2 bases and J lost 2, with 14 bases in between. This CDR3 is 16 amino acids long.

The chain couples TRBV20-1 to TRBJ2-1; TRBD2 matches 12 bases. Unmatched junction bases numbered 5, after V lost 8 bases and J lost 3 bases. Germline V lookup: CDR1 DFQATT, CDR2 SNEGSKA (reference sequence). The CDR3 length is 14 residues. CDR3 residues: CSFTSGRFYNEQFF. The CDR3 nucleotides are TGCAGTTTTACTAGCGGGAGGTTCTACAATGAGCAGTTCTTC.

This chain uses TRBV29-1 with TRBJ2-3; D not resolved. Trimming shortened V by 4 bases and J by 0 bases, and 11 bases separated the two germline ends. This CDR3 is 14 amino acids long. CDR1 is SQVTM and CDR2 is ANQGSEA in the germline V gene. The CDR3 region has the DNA TGCAGCGTTGCGGCGGCGCGCAGCACAGATACGCAGTATTTT. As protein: CSVAAARSTDTQYF.

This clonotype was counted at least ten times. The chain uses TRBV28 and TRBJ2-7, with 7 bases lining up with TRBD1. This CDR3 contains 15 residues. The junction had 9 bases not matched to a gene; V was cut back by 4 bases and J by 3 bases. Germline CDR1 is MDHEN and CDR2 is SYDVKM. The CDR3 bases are TGTGCCAGCAGTTCGACCGGGACAGTCAGCTACGAGCAGTACTTC. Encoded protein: CASSSTGTVSYEQYF.

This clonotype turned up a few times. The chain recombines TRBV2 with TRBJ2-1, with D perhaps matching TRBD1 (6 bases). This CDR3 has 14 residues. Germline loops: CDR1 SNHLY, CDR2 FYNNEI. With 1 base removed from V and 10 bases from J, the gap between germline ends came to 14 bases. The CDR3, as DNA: TGTGCCAGCAGTGAAGGGACTGGGGGCCTAGAGCAGTTCTTC. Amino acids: CASSEGTGGLEQFF.

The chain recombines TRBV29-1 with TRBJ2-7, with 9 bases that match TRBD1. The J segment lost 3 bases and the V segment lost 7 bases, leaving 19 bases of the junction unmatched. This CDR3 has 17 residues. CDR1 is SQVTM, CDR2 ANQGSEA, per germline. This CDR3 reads CSASKTGGARVHYEQYF. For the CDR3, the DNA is TGCAGCGCCTCCAAAACAGGGGGCGCAAGGGTCCACTACGAGCAGTACTTC.

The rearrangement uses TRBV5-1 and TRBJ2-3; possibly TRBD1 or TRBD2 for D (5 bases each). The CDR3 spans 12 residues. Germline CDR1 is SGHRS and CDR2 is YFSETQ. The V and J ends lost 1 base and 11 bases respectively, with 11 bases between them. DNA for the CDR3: TGCGCCAGCAGCTTGAGGGACGAATTGCAGTATTTT. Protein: CASSLRDELQYF.

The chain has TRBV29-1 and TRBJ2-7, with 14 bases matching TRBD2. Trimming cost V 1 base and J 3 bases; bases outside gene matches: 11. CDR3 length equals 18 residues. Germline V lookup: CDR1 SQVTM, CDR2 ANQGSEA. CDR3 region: CSVEGDSGTSGSLYEQYF. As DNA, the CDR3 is TGCAGCGTTGAAGGAGATTCCGGGACTAGCGGGAGTCTCTACGAGCAGTACTTC.

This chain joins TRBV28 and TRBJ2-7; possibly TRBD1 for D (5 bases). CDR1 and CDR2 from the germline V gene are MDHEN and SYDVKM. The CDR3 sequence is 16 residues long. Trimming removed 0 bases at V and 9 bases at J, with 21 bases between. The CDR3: CASSLWGPQGGEGQYF. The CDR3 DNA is TGTGCCAGCAGTTTATGGGGCCCCCAGGGTGGGGAAGGGCAGTACTTC.

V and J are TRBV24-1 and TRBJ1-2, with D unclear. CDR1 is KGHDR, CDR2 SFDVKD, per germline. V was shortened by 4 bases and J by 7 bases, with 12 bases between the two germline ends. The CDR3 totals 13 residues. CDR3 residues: CATSESGISGYTF. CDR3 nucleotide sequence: TGTGCCACCAGTGAGTCAGGAATAAGTGGCTACACCTTC.

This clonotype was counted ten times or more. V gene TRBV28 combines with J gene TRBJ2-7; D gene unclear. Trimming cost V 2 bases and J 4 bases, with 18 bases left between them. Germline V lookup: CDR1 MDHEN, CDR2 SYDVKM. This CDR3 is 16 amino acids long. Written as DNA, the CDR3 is TGTGCCAGCAGTTTAAGCCCCGATCGGAGTTTTTACGAGCAGTACTTC. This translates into CASSLSPDRSFYEQYF.

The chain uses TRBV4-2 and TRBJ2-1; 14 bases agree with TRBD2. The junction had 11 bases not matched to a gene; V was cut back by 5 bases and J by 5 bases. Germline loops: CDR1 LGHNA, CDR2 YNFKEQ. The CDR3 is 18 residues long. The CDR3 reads CASSIPGLAGVADNEQFF. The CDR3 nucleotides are TGTGCCAGCAGCATTCCGGGACTAGCGGGAGTTGCCGACAATGAGCAGTTCTTC.

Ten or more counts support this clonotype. The CDR3 DNA reads as TGTGCCAGCAGGGGTTGGACTAGCGGTTATTACAATGAGCAGTTCTTC. Amino acid sequence: CASRGWTSGYYNEQFF. V gene TRBV2 combines with J gene TRBJ2-1, with 10 positions matching TRBD2. This CDR3 comprises 16 residues. With V trimmed by 6 bases and J by 4 bases, 9 bases remained unmatched. CDR1 SNHLY and CDR2 FYNNEI come from the germline V gene.

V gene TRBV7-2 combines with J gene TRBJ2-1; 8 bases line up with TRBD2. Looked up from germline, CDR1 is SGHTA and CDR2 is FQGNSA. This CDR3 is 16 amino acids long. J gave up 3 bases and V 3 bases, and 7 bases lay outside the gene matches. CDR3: CASSFAGTSVYNEQFF. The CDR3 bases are TGTGCCAGCAGCTTCGCCGGGACTAGTGTCTACAATGAGCAGTTCTTC. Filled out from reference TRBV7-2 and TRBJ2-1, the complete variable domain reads GAGVSQSPSNKVTEKGKDVELRCDPISGHTALYWYRQSLGQGLEFLIYFQGNSAPDKSGLPSDRFSAERTGGSVSTLTIQRTQQEDSAVYLCASSFAGTSVYNEQFFGPGTRLTVL.

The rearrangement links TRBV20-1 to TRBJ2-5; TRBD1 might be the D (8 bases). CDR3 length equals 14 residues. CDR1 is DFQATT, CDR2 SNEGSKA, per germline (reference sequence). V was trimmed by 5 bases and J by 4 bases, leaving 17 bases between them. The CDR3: CSAAQGGFGETQYF. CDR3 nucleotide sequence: TGCAGTGCTGCACAGGGGGGGTTCGGAGAGACCCAGTACTTC.

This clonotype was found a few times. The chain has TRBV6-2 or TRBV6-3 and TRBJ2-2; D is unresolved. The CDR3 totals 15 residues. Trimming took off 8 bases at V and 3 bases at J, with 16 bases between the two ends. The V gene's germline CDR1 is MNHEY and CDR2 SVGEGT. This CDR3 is CASAPSRIDTGELFF. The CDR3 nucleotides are TGTGCCAGCGCACCATCGCGGATTGACACCGGGGAGCTGTTTTTT.

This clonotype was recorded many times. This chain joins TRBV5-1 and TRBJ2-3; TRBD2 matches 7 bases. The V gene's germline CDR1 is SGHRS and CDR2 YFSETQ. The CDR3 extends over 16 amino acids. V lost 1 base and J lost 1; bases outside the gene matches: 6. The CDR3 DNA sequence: TGCGCCAGCAGCTTGATAGGACTAGGGGGCACAGATACGCAGTATTTT. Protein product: CASSLIGLGGTDTQYF. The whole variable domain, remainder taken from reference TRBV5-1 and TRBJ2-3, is KAGVTQTPRYLIKTRGQQVTLSCSPISGHRSVSWYQQTPGQGLQFLFEYFSETQRNKGNFPGRFSGRQFSNSRSEMNVSTLELGDSALYLCASSLIGLGGTDTQYFGPGTRLTVL.

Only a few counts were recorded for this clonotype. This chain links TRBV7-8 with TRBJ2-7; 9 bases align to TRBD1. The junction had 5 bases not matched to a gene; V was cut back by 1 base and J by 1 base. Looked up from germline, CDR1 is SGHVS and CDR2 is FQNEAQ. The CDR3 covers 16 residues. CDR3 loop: CASSLGYRGPSYEQYF. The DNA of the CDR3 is TGTGCCAGCAGCTTAGGGTACAGGGGGCCTTCCTACGAGCAGTACTTC. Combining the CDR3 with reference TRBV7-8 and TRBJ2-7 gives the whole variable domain GAGVSQSPRYKVAKRGQDVALRCDPISGHVSLFWYQQALGQGPEFLTYFQNEAQLDKSGLPSDRFFAERPEGSVSTLKIQRTQQEDSAVYLCASSLGYRGPSYEQYFGPGTRLTVT.

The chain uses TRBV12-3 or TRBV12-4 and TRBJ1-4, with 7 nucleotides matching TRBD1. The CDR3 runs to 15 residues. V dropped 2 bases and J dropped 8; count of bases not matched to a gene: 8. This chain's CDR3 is CASSLMGPRGEKLFF. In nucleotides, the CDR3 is TGTGCCAGCAGTTTAATGGGACCCAGGGGGGAAAAACTGTTTTTT.

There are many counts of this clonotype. This CDR3 is CAIRAGGSYNEQFF. For the CDR3, the DNA is TGTGCCATCAGGGCGGGCGGGTCCTACAATGAGCAGTTCTTC. The chain couples TRBV10-3 to TRBJ2-1; TRBD2 might be the D (5 bases). Trimming took 6 bases from V and 1 from J, leaving 10 bases between them. The V gene's germline CDR1 is ENHRY and CDR2 SYGVKD. This CDR3 has 14 residues.

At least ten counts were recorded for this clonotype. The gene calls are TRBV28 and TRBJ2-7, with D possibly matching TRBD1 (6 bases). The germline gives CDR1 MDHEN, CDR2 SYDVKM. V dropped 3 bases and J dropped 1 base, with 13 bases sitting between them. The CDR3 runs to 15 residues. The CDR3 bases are TGTGCCAGCAGTTTTGCACAGGGTCTATCCTACGAGCAGTACTTC. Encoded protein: CASSFAQGLSYEQYF.

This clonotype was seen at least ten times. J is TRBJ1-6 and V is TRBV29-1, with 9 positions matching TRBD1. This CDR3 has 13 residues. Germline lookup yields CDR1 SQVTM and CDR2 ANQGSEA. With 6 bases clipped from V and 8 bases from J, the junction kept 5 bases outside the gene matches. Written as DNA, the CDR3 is TGCAGCGTGAAACAGGGGGCTGATTCACCCCTCCACTTT. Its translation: CSVKQGADSPLHF.

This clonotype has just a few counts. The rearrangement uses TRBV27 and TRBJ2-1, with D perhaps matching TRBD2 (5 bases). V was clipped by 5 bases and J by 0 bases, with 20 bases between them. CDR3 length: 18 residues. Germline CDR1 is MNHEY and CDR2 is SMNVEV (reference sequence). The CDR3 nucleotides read TGTGCCAGCAGTCCCCGTGGACTTTACTTGAGCTCCTACAATGAGCAGTTCTTC. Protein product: CASSPRGLYLSSYNEQFF.